The entry below gives a single T cell receptor beta chain sequence along with its context. What it recognizes is unknown. Pools of viral peptides were used by the ViraFEST assay to expand antigen-specific CD4+ T cells ahead of sequencing. Following culture for about ten days, CD4+ T cells were isolated. The study found no prior SARS-CoV-2 infection in the vaccine recipients, who tested negative for nucleocapsid antibodies. It was on days 3 and 7 that half the medium was replaced with IL-2 medium. This entry is derived from a study of vaccination effects on CD4 cells after COVID-19. Overall study results and limits: Whether induced by infection or by vaccine, clones showed marked clonal contraction late after vaccination.

The V gene end was trimmed by 3 bases and the J gene end by 3 bases; junction bases not matched to a gene: 8. This CDR3 is 16 amino acids long. The germline V gene has CDR1 SGHRS and CDR2 YFSETQ. The data were produced by immunoSEQ multiplex PCR, yet TCRdb's version contains in-frame clones alone and is incomplete. Altogether 55,000 to 75,000 clones are present, roughly three quarters being singletons, with the ten largest covering around 2.8%. This clonotype was obtained from a human donor who received a COVID-19 vaccine. The sequenced sample was CD4+ T cells from PBMCs cultured with HCoV-NL63 spike peptides, obtained before COVID-19 vaccination. The V and J genes are TRBV5-1 and TRBJ2-2; the match to TRBD1 covers 7 bases. CDR3 loop: CASSWQGVLDTGELFF. The CDR3, as DNA: TGCGCCAGCAGCTGGCAGGGGGTCTTGGACACCGGGGAGCTGTTTTTT.